This T cell receptor (beta chain) was retrieved from a study of graft-versus-host responses after intestinal transplantation. Sequencing used immunoSEQ multiplex PCR; TCRdb keeps in-frame clones, though not all of them. The sample carries tens of thousands of clones, roughly 89% recorded once. The germline V gene has CDR1 SGHNT and CDR2 YYREEE (reference sequence). There are 19 residues in the CDR3. V trimming: 3 bases; J trimming: 4 bases; junction bases outside the gene matches: 20. The sample holds one count of this clone. The TCR comes from a human patient who received an intestinal transplant, so some T cells may come from the graft donor. The V gene is TRBV5-4, the J gene TRBJ1-2; the match to TRBD1 covers 8 bases. Sample: PBMCs, taken about 330 days after intestinal transplant. CDR3 nucleotide sequence: TGTGCCAGCAGCTGGGTCCCCCGACAGGGGCAAGCCCGGGTCTATGGCTACACCTTC. This encodes CASSWVPRQGQARVYGYTF. Combining the CDR3 with reference TRBV5-4 and TRBJ1-2 gives the whole variable domain ETGVTQSPTHLIKTRGQQVTLRCSSQSGHNTVSWYQQALGQGPQFIFQYYREEENGRGNFPPRFSGLQFPNYSSELNVNALELDDSALYLCASSWVPRQGQARVYGYTFGSGTRLTVV.